This TCR beta chain was captured in a study of blood T cell repertoires in COVID-19. Study in general: The United States, Italy and Spain provided the acute and convalescent COVID-19 samples. Sample material is recorded as cDNA or gDNA derived from T cells, B-cell-depleted T cells, or PBMCs.

The Seattle site enrolled patients during active infection and followed them longitudinally. CDR3 length: 15 residues. The V and J ends lost 7 bases and 1 base respectively, with 16 bases between them. Germline V lookup: CDR1 LNHDA, CDR2 SQIVND (reference sequence). Under the authors' procedure: Cell counts per sample came from amplifying reference gene primers. TCRdb's copy holds only in-frame clones and misses some; the assay was immunoSEQ multiplex PCR. D and trimming come from the DNA, and the V and J calls and clone size come from that table. Of about 440,000 clones listed, approximately 90% are singletons.

The sample taken for sequencing was peripheral blood. V usage is TRBV19 and J usage is TRBJ1-1; maybe TRBD1 (6 bases). This receptor was identified in a woman in her fifties or sixties with COVID-19, enrolled during active disease. DNA of the CDR3: TGTGCCAGTACCCCCGGGGGGCTCCCGAACACTGAAGCTTTCTTT. Its protein is CASTPGGLPNTEAFF.